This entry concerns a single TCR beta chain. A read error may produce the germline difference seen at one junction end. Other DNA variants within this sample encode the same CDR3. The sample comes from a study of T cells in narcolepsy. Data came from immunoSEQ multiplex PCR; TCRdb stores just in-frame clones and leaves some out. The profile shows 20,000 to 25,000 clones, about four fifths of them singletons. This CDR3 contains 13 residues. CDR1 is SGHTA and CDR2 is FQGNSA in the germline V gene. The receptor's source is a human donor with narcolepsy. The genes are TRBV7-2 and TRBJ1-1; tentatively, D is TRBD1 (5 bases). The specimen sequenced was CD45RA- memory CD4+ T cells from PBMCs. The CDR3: CASSLQENTEAFF. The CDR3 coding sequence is TGCGCCAGCAGCTTACAGGAGAACACTGAAGCTTTCTTT.